This T cell receptor (beta chain) was documented in a study of neoadjuvant nivolumab and ipilimumab in lung cancer. Germline lookup yields CDR1 SGHRS and CDR2 YFSETQ. V lost 4 bases to trimming and J lost 3 bases; unmatched junction nucleotides: 6. The CDR3 is 14 amino acids. About this clone itself: The antigen is unknown.

Points from the study as a whole: TCR richness and clonality were higher in tumors than adjacent uninvolved lung. Blood richness before therapy tracked richness in tumors resected after neoadjuvant therapy.

Measured with immunoSEQ multiplex PCR; TCRdb has only the in-frame clones, and not every one. This table holds some 4,000 clones, 75% to 85% found once. The sample was normal lung tissue adjacent to the tumor, taken after neoadjuvant nivolumab, alone or with ipilimumab, at or shortly before surgery. V gene TRBV5-1 combines with J gene TRBJ1-1; 7 bases map to TRBD1. The TCR originated in an adult with non-small cell lung cancer. Some clones in this sample may be carry-over from other donors' samples. The CDR3: CASSISGGDTEAFF. The CDR3 nucleotides are TGCGCCAGCAGCATTTCAGGGGGGGACACTGAAGCTTTCTTT.